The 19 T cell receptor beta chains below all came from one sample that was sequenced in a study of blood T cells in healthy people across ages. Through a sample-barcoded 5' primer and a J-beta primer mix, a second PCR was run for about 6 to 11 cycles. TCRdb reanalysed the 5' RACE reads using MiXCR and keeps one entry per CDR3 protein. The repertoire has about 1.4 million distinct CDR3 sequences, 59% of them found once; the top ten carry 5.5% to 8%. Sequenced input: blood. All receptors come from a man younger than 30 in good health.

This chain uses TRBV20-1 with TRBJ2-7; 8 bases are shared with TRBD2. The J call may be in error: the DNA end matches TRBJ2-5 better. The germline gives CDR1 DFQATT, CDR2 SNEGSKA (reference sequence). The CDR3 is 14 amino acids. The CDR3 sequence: CSAPERGPRETQYF. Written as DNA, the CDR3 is TGCAGTGCACCCGAGCGGGGGCCAAGGGAGACCCAGTACTTC.

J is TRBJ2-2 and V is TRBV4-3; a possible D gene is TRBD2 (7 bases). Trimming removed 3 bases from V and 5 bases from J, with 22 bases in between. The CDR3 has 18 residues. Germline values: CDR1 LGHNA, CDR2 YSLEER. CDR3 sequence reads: CASSQDPNRGAHTGELFF. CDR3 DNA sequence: TGCGCCAGCAGCCAGGATCCGAACCGGGGGGCCCATACCGGGGAGCTGTTTTTT.

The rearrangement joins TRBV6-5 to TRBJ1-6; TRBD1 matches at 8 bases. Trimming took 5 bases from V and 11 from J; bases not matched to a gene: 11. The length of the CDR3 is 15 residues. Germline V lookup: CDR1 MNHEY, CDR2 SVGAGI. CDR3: CASSPYPGQGTPLHF. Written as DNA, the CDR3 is TGTGCCAGCAGTCCCTACCCAGGACAGGGTACACCCCTCCACTTT.

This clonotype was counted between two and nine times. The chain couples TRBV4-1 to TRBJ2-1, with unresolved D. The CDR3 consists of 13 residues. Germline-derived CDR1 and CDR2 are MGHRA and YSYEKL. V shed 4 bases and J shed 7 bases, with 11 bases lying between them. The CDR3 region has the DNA TGCGCCAGCAGCCCTCCCAGGTTAAATGAGCAGTTCTTC. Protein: CASSPPRLNEQFF.

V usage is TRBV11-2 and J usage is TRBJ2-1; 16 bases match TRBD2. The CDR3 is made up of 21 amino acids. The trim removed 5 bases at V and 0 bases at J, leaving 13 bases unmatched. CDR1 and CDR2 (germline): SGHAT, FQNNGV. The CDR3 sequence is CASSLLGTSGGATRSYNEQFF. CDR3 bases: TGTGCCAGCAGCCTACTAGGGACTAGCGGGGGGGCTACACGCTCCTACAATGAGCAGTTCTTC.

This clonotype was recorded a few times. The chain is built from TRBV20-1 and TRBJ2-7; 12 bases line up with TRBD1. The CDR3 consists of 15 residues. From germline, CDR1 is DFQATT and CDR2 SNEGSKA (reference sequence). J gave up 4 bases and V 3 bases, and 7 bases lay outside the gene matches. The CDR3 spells CSARGPGQGAYEQYF. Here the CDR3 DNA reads TGCAGTGCTAGGGGACCGGGACAGGGGGCTTACGAGCAGTACTTC.

DNA of the CDR3: TGCAGTGCCGAGGAGGGGCGGGGGCCTGGGGATACGCAGTATTTT. Translating gives CSAEEGRGPGDTQYF. The chain combines TRBV20-1 with TRBJ2-3; weak D call: TRBD2 (7 bases). Germline loops: CDR1 DFQATT, CDR2 SNEGSKA (reference sequence). Between the trimmed V and J ends, which lost 6 bases and 6 bases, there was a span of 22 bases. There are 15 residues in the CDR3.

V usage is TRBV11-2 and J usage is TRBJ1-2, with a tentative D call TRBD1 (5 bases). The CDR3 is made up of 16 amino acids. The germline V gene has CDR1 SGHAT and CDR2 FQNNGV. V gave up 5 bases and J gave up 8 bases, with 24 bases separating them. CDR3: CASSHSPGLLMGGYTF. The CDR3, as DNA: TGTGCCAGCAGCCATTCCCCGGGACTTTTGATGGGGGGCTACACCTTC.

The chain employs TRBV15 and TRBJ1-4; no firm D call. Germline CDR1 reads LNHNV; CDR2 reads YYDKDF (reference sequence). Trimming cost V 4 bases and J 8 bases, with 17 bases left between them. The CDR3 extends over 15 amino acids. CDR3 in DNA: TGTGCCACCAGCACTCACATATCCCCCTCCGAAAAACTGTTTTTT. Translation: CATSTHISPSEKLFF. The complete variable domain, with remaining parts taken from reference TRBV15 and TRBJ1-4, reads DAMVIQNPRYQVTQFGKPVTLSCSQTLNHNVMYWYQQKSSQAPKLLFHYYDKDFNNEADTPDNFQSRRPNTSFCFLDIRSPGLGDTAMYLCATSTHISPSEKLFFGSGTQLSVL.

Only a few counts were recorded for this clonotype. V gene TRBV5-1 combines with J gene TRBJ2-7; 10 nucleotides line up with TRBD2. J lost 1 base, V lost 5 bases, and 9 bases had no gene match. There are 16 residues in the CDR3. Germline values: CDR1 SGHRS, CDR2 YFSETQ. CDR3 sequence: CASRAASGGSSYEQYF. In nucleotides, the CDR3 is TGCGCCAGCAGAGCCGCTAGCGGGGGCTCTTCCTACGAGCAGTACTTC.

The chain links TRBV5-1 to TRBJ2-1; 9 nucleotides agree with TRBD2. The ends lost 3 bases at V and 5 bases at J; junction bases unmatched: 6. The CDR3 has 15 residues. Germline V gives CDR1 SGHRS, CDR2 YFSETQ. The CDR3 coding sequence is TGCGCCAGCAGCTACAGCGGGAGGATGAACAATGAGCAGTTCTTC. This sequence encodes CASSYSGRMNNEQFF. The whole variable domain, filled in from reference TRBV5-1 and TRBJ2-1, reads KAGVTQTPRYLIKTRGQQVTLSCSPISGHRSVSWYQQTPGQGLQFLFEYFSETQRNKGNFPGRFSGRQFSNSRSEMNVSTLELGDSALYLCASSYSGRMNNEQFFGPGTRLTVL.

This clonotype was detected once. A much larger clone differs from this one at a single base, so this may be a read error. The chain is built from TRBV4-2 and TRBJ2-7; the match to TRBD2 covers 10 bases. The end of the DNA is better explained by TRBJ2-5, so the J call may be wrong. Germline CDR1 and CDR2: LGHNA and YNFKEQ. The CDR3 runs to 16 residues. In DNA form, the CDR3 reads TGTTCCAGCAGCCAAACCAGCGGGGGGGCCGAGGAGACCCAGTACTTC. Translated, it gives CSSSQTSGGAEETQYF.

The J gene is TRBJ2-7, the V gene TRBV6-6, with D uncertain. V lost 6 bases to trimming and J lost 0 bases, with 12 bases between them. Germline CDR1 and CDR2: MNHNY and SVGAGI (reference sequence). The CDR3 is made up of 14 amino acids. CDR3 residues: CASRETSTSYEQYF. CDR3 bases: TGTGCCAGCAGGGAGACATCCACCTCCTACGAGCAGTACTTC.

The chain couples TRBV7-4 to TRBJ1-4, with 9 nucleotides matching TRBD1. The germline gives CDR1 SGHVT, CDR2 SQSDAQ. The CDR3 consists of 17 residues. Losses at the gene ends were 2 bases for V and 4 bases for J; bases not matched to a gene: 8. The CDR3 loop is CASSLSWTGDYNEKLFF. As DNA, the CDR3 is TGTGCCAGCAGCTTATCCTGGACAGGGGATTATAATGAAAAACTGTTTTTT.

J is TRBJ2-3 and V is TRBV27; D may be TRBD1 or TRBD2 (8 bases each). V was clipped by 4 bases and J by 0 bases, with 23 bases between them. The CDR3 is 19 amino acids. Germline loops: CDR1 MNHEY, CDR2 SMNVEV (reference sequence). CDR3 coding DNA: TGTGCCAGCAGTTCTGCAGGGGGCGAGGAGCGGGAGAGCACAGATACGCAGTATTTT. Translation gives CASSSAGGEERESTDTQYF.

CDR3 nucleotides: TGCAGTGCTAGACCCCCGGACAGGGCGATTAGCACAGATACGCAGTATTTT. Translated, it gives CSARPPDRAISTDTQYF. The chain employs TRBV20-1 and TRBJ2-3; TRBD1 matches 8 bases. Trimming at V came to 2 bases and at J to 0 bases, leaving 10 bases not matched to a gene. The CDR3 has 17 residues. CDR1 is DFQATT and CDR2 is SNEGSKA in the germline V gene (reference sequence).

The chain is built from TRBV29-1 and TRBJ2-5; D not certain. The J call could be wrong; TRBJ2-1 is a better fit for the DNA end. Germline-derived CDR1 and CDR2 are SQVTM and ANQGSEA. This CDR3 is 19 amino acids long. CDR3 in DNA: TGCAGCGCCGAACGAGCCATCACTGGCACAAAGGTTATTCAAGAGACCCAGTTCTTC. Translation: CSAERAITGTKVIQETQFF.

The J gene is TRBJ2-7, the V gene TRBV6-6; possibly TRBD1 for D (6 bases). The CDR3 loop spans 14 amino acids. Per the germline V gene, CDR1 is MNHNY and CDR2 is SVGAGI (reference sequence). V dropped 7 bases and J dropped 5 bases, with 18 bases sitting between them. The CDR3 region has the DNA TGTGCCAGCACCCTCACAGGGACACGTAACGAGCAGTACTTC. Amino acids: CASTLTGTRNEQYF.

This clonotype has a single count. The CDR3 nucleotides read TGTGCCAGCAGCTTAGTCAGGGAAGAGCAGTACTTC. Encoded protein: CASSLVREEQYF. J is TRBJ2-7 and V is TRBV11-2, with D tentatively TRBD1 (5 bases). The CDR3 has 12 amino acids. V dropped 1 base and J dropped 7 bases, with 8 bases sitting between them. In germline, CDR1 is SGHAT, CDR2 FQNNGV.